The rows below give T cell receptor beta chains drawn from one sample of a study of human T cells and chemical hapten exposure. TCRdb itself ran the RACE reads through MiXCR, one entry per CDR3 protein. Of nearly 85,000 distinct CDR3 sequences listed, more than 9% are singletons. This specimen was whole blood, taken in connection with sensitization to the hapten diphenylcyclopropenone (DPC). The receptors come from a man younger than 30 with alopecia areata. Some clones in this sample may be carry-over from other donors' samples. The CDR3 runs from the conserved cysteine through the conserved F or W. Fields, in order: D gene, J gene, clone size, V gene, CDR3 protein, CDR3 DNA. The D gene is left open where the match is weak. For some rows the clone size is stated as once, few or many, or as a class when expanded; others skip it.

NA | TRBJ1-2 | few | TRBV5-4 | CASSLREANYGYTF | TGTGCCAGCAGCTTGAGGGAAGCTAACTATGGCTACACCTTC
NA | TRBJ2-5 | few | TRBV6-1 | CASSLGLDPQETQYF | TGTGCCAGCAGTCTGGGACTTGATCCACAAGAGACCCAGTACTTC
NA | TRBJ1-6 | many | TRBV4-3 | CASSQDRANRLGSPLHF | TGCGCCAGCAGCCAAGACAGGGCCAACCGACTAGGTTCACCCCTCCACTTT
NA | TRBJ1-1 | NA | TRBV19 | CASRDLPKRMNTEAFF | TGTGCCAGTAGGGACCTCCCCAAAAGAATGAACACTGAAGCTTTCTTT
TRBD2 | TRBJ2-4 | NA | TRBV4-3 | CASSQAAGSGGSKNIQYF | TGCGCCAGCAGCCAAGCGGCGGGAAGCGGGGGTTCCAAAAACATTCAGTACTTC
TRBD1 | TRBJ2-1 | NA | TRBV4-1 | CASSQRQGAYNEQFF | TGCGCCAGCAGCCAAAGACAGGGCGCCTACAATGAGCAGTTCTTC
NA | TRBJ2-3 | many | TRBV5-1 | CASSKDTSSDTQYF | TGCGCCAGCAGTAAGGACACATCTTCGGATACGCAGTATTTT
NA | TRBJ2-1 | many | TRBV19 | CASSRPQGTPYNEQFF | TGTGCCAGTAGTAGACCCCAAGGGACCCCCTACAATGAGCAGTTCTTC
NA | TRBJ1-1 | NA | TRBV18 | CASSPPGGFSTEAFF | TGTGCCAGCTCACCACCTGGGGGGTTTTCGACTGAAGCTTTCTTT
NA | TRBJ1-3 | NA | TRBV11-2 | CASSVVIANTIYF | TGTGCCAGCAGCGTCGTCATAGCAAACACCATATATTTT